This T cell receptor (beta chain) derives from a study of response to subunit inactivated influenza vaccine. General observations from the study: Authors suggested each seasonal flu vaccination may recruit only limited numbers of new T cells.

This clonotype has only a few counts. The antigen remains undetermined. The ends were cut back, 6 bases at V and 2 bases at J, with 7 bases in the middle. Germline CDR1 is MNHEY and CDR2 is SVGAGI. The CDR3 has 12 residues. TCRdb fed the RT-PCR reads into MiXCR, producing one record per CDR3 protein. This table has about 650,000 distinct CDR3 sequences, 15% to 18% appearing once. The sequencing here drew on PBMCs from blood, taken 12 days after vaccination. The receptor was isolated from a man between 50 and 59 years old who received an inactivated influenza vaccine. V and J are TRBV6-5 and TRBJ1-1; D is undetermined. The CDR3 DNA sequence: TGTGCCAGCAGCAGGAGCAACACTGAAGCTTTCTTT. Translated: CASSRSNTEAFF.